Following are 32 T cell receptor beta chains from one sample sequenced in a study of OX40 agonist ivuxolimab in advanced cancers. Measured with immunoSEQ multiplex PCR; TCRdb has only the in-frame clones, and not every one. The sample lists about 99,000 clones; approximately 95% were seen once. The material sequenced was CD4+ or CD8+ T cells sorted from blood, taken in a trial of the OX40 agonist ivuxolimab. These TCRs come from an adult with an advanced solid tumor such as melanoma, head and neck, liver or kidney cancer.

The chain combines TRBV19 with TRBJ1-1; D gene uncertain. CDR1 is LNHDA and CDR2 is SQIVND in the germline V gene (reference sequence). Trimming removed 5 bases from V and 5 bases from J, with 12 bases in between. The CDR3 spans 13 residues. The CDR3 is CASSWKSGTEAFF. The CDR3 DNA reads as TGTGCCAGTAGTTGGAAGAGTGGGACTGAAGCTTTCTTT. The entire variable domain, with the rest obtained from reference TRBV19 and TRBJ1-1, is as follows: DGGITQSPKYLFRKEGQNVTLSCEQNLNHDAMYWYRQDPGQGLRLIYYSQIVNDFQKGDIAEGYSVSREKKESFPLTVTSAQKNPTAFYLCASSWKSGTEAFFGQGTRLTVV.

The chain joins TRBV4-3 to TRBJ2-5, with D possibly being TRBD1 (6 bases). The CDR3 contains 16 residues. Trimming shortened V by 0 bases and J by 5 bases, and 16 bases separated the two germline ends. Germline values: CDR1 LGHNA, CDR2 YSLEER. CDR3 in DNA: TGCGCCAGCAGCCAAGATCTCAGGGGTAGCGCTGAGACCCAGTACTTC. Its protein is CASSQDLRGSAETQYF.

J is TRBJ1-1 and V is TRBV28; D is unresolved. The CDR3 is made up of 15 amino acids. V lost 3 bases and J lost 3, with 14 bases in between. CDR1 is MDHEN and CDR2 is SYDVKM in the germline V gene. This CDR3 reads CASSFLYQGDTEAFF. The CDR3 nucleotides are TGTGCCAGCAGTTTTCTCTACCAAGGTGACACTGAAGCTTTCTTT. Full variable domain (outside the CDR3, taken from reference TRBV28 and TRBJ1-1): DVKVTQSSRYLVKRTGEKVFLECVQDMDHENMFWYRQDPGLGLRLIYFSYDVKMKEKGDIPEGYSVSREKKERFSLILESASTNQTSMYLCASSFLYQGDTEAFFGQGTRLTVV.

The chain is built from TRBV2 and TRBJ2-5; the D is unclear. Between the trimmed V and J ends, which lost 5 bases and 5 bases, there was a span of 9 bases. The germline CDR1 and CDR2 sequences are SNHLY and FYNNEI. The CDR3 loop spans 12 amino acids. For the CDR3, the DNA is TGTGCCAGCAGTCTCCTAGGGGAGACCCAGTACTTC. It yields the protein CASSLLGETQYF.

The chain combines TRBV6-5 with TRBJ1-4, with a possible D match to TRBD1 (5 bases). The CDR3 runs 14 residues. The V and J ends lost 5 bases and 2 bases respectively, with 9 bases between them. Germline CDR1 is MNHEY and CDR2 is SVGAGI. For the CDR3, the DNA is TGTGCCAGCAGTCCCTGGGGCACTAATGAAAAACTGTTTTTT. Translation: CASSPWGTNEKLFF.

This clone was counted once. The gene calls are TRBV28 and TRBJ2-7, with D possibly TRBD2 on 5 matching bases. Trimming took off 8 bases at V and 3 bases at J, with 14 bases between the two ends. The CDR3 runs to 13 residues. Germline loops: CDR1 MDHEN, CDR2 SYDVKM. CDR3 sequence reads: CASRPTGNYEQYF. CDR3 nucleotides: TGTGCCAGCCGCCCGACGGGGAACTACGAGCAGTACTTC.

With regard to this clone: The same CDR3 is also encoded by other DNA sequences in this sample. This rearrangement joins TRBV27 to TRBJ2-2, with D hard to call. The CDR3 spans 12 residues. Germline assignment: CDR1 MNHEY and CDR2 SMNVEV (reference sequence). Trimming removed 3 bases at V and 4 bases at J, with 3 bases between. The CDR3 reads CASSFGTGELFF. The CDR3 coding sequence is TGTGCCAGCAGTTTTGGCACCGGGGAGCTGTTTTTT.

This chain connects TRBV5-8 to TRBJ2-1; TRBD2 agrees at 7 bases. Germline-derived CDR1 and CDR2 are SGHTS and YDEGEE. CDR3 length: 18 residues. V dropped 3 bases and J dropped 4; count of bases not matched to a gene: 16. The DNA for the CDR3 is TGTGCCAGCAGCTCTGCTTTTAGGCGGGAGCGGAGTTACAATGAGCAGTTCTTC. It yields the protein CASSSAFRRERSYNEQFF.

The chain links TRBV6-6 to TRBJ1-1, with a possible D match to TRBD1 (5 bases). Germline V lookup: CDR1 MNHNY, CDR2 SVGAGI (reference sequence). The CDR3 contains 15 residues. V was pared by 5 bases and J by 5 bases, with 18 bases between. The CDR3 DNA reads TGTGCCAGCAGTGATTGGGGCAGGCGGGGGACTGAAGCTTTCTTT. Translating it yields CASSDWGRRGTEAFF.

This chain links TRBV7-8 with TRBJ2-3; D perhaps matches TRBD2 (5 bases). Looked up from germline, CDR1 is SGHVS and CDR2 is FQNEAQ. The CDR3 sequence is 16 residues long. V was clipped by 2 bases and J by 0 bases, with 12 bases between them. The CDR3 coding sequence is TGTGCCAGCAGCTTATTAGTGGGAGCTAGCACAGATACGCAGTATTTT. Protein product: CASSLLVGASTDTQYF. Full variable domain (remainder filled in from reference TRBV7-8 and TRBJ2-3): GAGVSQSPRYKVAKRGQDVALRCDPISGHVSLFWYQQALGQGPEFLTYFQNEAQLDKSGLPSDRFFAERPEGSVSTLKIQRTQQEDSAVYLCASSLLVGASTDTQYFGPGTRLTVL.

The rearrangement uses TRBV7-3 and TRBJ2-1; TRBD1 matches at 8 bases. The J segment lost 3 bases and the V segment lost 3 bases, leaving 19 bases of the junction unmatched. The CDR3 sequence is 20 residues long. Germline V CDR1 and CDR2: SGHTA, FQGTGA. The CDR3 DNA reads as TGTGCCAGCAGCTTTCTCGGGGCAGGGGGCGCTGAGCACGACTACAATGAGCAGTTCTTC. Protein: CASSFLGAGGAEHDYNEQFF. The whole variable domain, filled in from reference TRBV7-3 and TRBJ2-1, reads GAGVSQTPSNKVTEKGKYVELRCDPISGHTALYWYRQSLGQGPEFLIYFQGTGAADDSGLPNDRFFAVRPEGSVSTLKIQRTERGDSAVYLCASSFLGAGGAEHDYNEQFFGPGTRLTVL.

The genes are TRBV27 and TRBJ2-7; no clear D gene. Deletions cut 3 bases from V and 2 bases from J, with 8 bases between. Germline V gene data show CDR1 as MNHEY and CDR2 as SMNVEV (reference sequence). CDR3 length equals 13 residues. CDR3 amino acids: CASSFKGTYEQYF. The CDR3 nucleotides read TGTGCCAGCAGTTTCAAGGGAACCTACGAGCAGTACTTC.

In its sample, this clone was seen once. The chain is built from TRBV7-9 and TRBJ2-1, with D possibly being TRBD1 (5 bases). V was trimmed by 1 base and J by 0 bases, leaving 10 bases between them. Per germline, CDR1 SEHNR and CDR2 FQNEAQ (reference sequence). The CDR3 is made up of 16 amino acids. CDR3 DNA sequence: TGTGCCAGCAGCTTAGGCGTAGGGGACTCCTACAATGAGCAGTTCTTC. This translates into CASSLGVGDSYNEQFF.

This chain uses TRBV6-6 with TRBJ2-7; D is unresolved. This CDR3 is built from 16 residues. Per the germline V gene, CDR1 is MNHNY and CDR2 is SVGAGI (reference sequence). With 5 bases removed from V and 0 bases from J, the gap between germline ends came to 17 bases. CDR3 loop: CASSSRGLELSYEQYF. The CDR3 DNA reads TGTGCCAGCAGTAGCCGTGGGTTAGAGCTCTCCTACGAGCAGTACTTC.

The chain employs TRBV19 and TRBJ1-2, with D unresolved. Germline V CDR1 and CDR2: LNHDA, SQIVND (reference sequence). This CDR3 comprises 13 residues. V lost 5 bases and J lost 1, with 8 bases in between. DNA for the CDR3: TGTGCCAGTAGTGACGGAGTTAACTATGGCTACACCTTC. This encodes CASSDGVNYGYTF. Supplemented by reference TRBV19 and TRBJ1-2, the full variable domain reads DGGITQSPKYLFRKEGQNVTLSCEQNLNHDAMYWYRQDPGQGLRLIYYSQIVNDFQKGDIAEGYSVSREKKESFPLTVTSAQKNPTAFYLCASSDGVNYGYTFGSGTRLTVV.

The chain has TRBV6-5 and TRBJ2-2, with no clear D. The length of the CDR3 is 15 residues. From germline, CDR1 is MNHEY and CDR2 SVGAGI. Trimming removed 5 bases from V and 3 bases from J, with 13 bases in between. The CDR3 DNA is TGTGCCAGCAGTGCTGACTTAACATACACCGGGGAGCTGTTTTTT. The encoded protein is CASSADLTYTGELFF.

This sequence joins TRBV11-2 and TRBJ2-7; D is undetermined. The germline V gene has CDR1 SGHAT and CDR2 FQNNGV. This CDR3 spans 10 amino acids. V shed 5 bases and J shed 3 bases, with 2 bases lying between them. This CDR3 reads CASSHYEQYF. As DNA, the CDR3 is TGTGCCAGCAGCCACTACGAGCAGTACTTC.

The table lists this clone with a count of one. This chain connects TRBV6-4 to TRBJ2-3; no firm D call. V shed 3 bases and J shed 1 base, with 11 bases lying between them. CDR3 size: 15 residues. The germline V gene has CDR1 MRHNA and CDR2 SNTAGT. The CDR3 DNA follows: TGTGCCAGCAGTGAAGAGAGTTGGGGCACAGATACGCAGTATTTT. Residues: CASSEESWGTDTQYF.

The rearrangement joins TRBV2 to TRBJ2-7, with D unresolved. Deletions cut 4 bases from V and 4 bases from J, with 11 bases between. This CDR3 contains 13 residues. The germline V gene encodes CDR1 SNHLY and CDR2 FYNNEI. The CDR3 DNA sequence: TGTGCCAGCAGTGGGGTTGGTCCTTACGAGCAGTACTTC. This sequence encodes CASSGVGPYEQYF. Looking up the rest from reference TRBV2 and TRBJ2-7 gives the full variable domain: EPEVTQTPSHQVTQMGQEVILRCVPISNHLYFYWYRQILGQKVEFLVSFYNNEISEKSEIFDDQFSVERPDGSNFTLKIRSTKLEDSAMYFCASSGVGPYEQYFGPGTRLTVT.

The rearrangement joins TRBV6-5 to TRBJ2-7; D ambiguous. The V and J ends lost 3 bases and 7 bases respectively, with 19 bases between them. The CDR3 has 15 amino acids. The germline V gene has CDR1 MNHEY and CDR2 SVGAGI. Written as DNA, the CDR3 is TGTGCCAGCAGTTATAGTGGTCTCCTCTACGGGGAGCAGTACTTC. Protein: CASSYSGLLYGEQYF.

V and J are TRBV6-5 and TRBJ2-7, with a weak D call TRBD1 (7 bases). The CDR3 contains 14 residues. Germline lookup yields CDR1 MNHEY and CDR2 SVGAGI. V gave up 5 bases and J gave up 2 bases, with 13 bases separating them. The CDR3 nucleotides are TGTGCCAGCAGTGACGCGGGACAGCCCTACGAGCAGTACTTC. This translates into CASSDAGQPYEQYF.

The V gene is TRBV19, the J gene TRBJ2-7; no clear D gene. V lost 1 base, J lost 0 bases, and 10 bases lay in between. The CDR3 covers 15 residues. In germline, CDR1 is LNHDA, CDR2 SQIVND (reference sequence). The CDR3 loop reads CASSIAEDSSYEQYF. The DNA of the CDR3 is TGTGCCAGTAGTATAGCCGAGGATAGCTCCTACGAGCAGTACTTC.

The rearrangement joins TRBV6-6 to TRBJ2-2; D gene unclear. This CDR3 has 15 residues. The V gene lost 2 bases and the J gene lost 4 bases, with 11 bases spanning the gap. Per the germline V gene, CDR1 is MNHNY and CDR2 is SVGAGI (reference sequence). The CDR3, as DNA: TGTGCCAGCAGTTACGGGCCGTTGGGCACCGGGGAGCTGTTTTTT. Translated, it gives CASSYGPLGTGELFF.

This sequence joins TRBV6-1 and TRBJ2-7; TRBD1 agrees at 7 bases. Trimming cost V 8 bases and J 1 base; bases outside gene matches: 2. The CDR3 length is 12 residues. Germline CDR1 reads MNHNS; CDR2 reads SASEGT. The CDR3 reads CASYRGSYEQYF. The CDR3 DNA reads as TGTGCCAGCTACAGGGGTTCCTACGAGCAGTACTTC.

This chain joins TRBV7-9 and TRBJ2-7; 9 bases are shared with TRBD1. Germline V CDR1 and CDR2: SEHNR, FQNEAQ (reference sequence). This CDR3 is built from 15 residues. Losses at the gene ends were 2 bases for V and 1 base for J; bases not matched to a gene: 3. CDR3 protein: CASSLTGTGSYEQYF. The CDR3 DNA sequence: TGTGCCAGCAGCTTAACCGGGACAGGGTCCTACGAGCAGTACTTC.

This chain uses TRBV2 with TRBJ2-7; 8 bases line up with TRBD2. This CDR3 has 11 amino acids. The germline gives CDR1 SNHLY, CDR2 FYNNEI. The CDR3 protein is CASSGDYEQYF. CDR3 DNA: TGTGCAAGTAGCGGGGACTACGAGCAGTACTTC.

The chain combines TRBV6-5 with TRBJ2-2; 9 bases are a match to TRBD1. Germline V lookup: CDR1 MNHEY, CDR2 SVGAGI. The CDR3 has 16 amino acids. The V and J ends lost 4 bases and 6 bases, in that order; junction bases with no gene match: 9. Written as DNA, the CDR3 is TGTGCCAGCAGTTCTGAAGACAGGGGGGGTCCCGGGGAGCTGTTTTTT. Translated, it gives CASSSEDRGGPGELFF.

In regard to this clone: Distinct nucleotide sequences in the sample also encode this CDR3. V and J are TRBV7-9 and TRBJ1-1; D might be TRBD1 (5 bases). CDR1 is SEHNR and CDR2 is FQNEAQ in the germline V gene (reference sequence). CDR3 length: 14 amino acids. V gave up 1 base and J gave up 1 base, with 7 bases separating them. The CDR3 protein is CASSLGGQNTEAFF. The CDR3 DNA is TGTGCCAGCAGCTTAGGAGGACAGAACACTGAAGCTTTCTTT.

The V call is TRBV11-2, the J call TRBJ2-7; no firm D call. Germline-derived CDR1 and CDR2 are SGHAT and FQNNGV. This CDR3 contains 14 residues. Trimming shortened V by 0 bases and J by 6 bases, and 12 bases separated the two germline ends. In nucleotides, the CDR3 is TGTGCCAGCAGCTTAGAGGGGATAGCAATCGAGCAGTACTTC. This encodes CASSLEGIAIEQYF.

This sequence joins TRBV28 and TRBJ2-7; 10 bases map to TRBD2. The germline gives CDR1 MDHEN, CDR2 SYDVKM. The CDR3 loop spans 15 amino acids. J was trimmed by 4 bases and V by 6 bases; bases with no gene match: 9. CDR3 DNA sequence: TGTGCCAGCAGCCTGTACCTAGCGGGAGTTTACGAGCAGTACTTC. Its protein product is CASSLYLAGVYEQYF.

The rearrangement links TRBV4-1 to TRBJ1-1, with no clear D. CDR3 length: 13 amino acids. Trimming stripped 0 bases from V and 8 bases from J, with 10 bases between. Germline lookup yields CDR1 MGHRA and CDR2 YSYEKL. DNA for the CDR3: TGCGCCAGCAGCCAAGACACCCGGAGGGAAGCTTTCTTT. This gives the protein CASSQDTRREAFF.

The J gene is TRBJ2-5, the V gene TRBV7-9; 7 bases align to TRBD2. Germline values: CDR1 SEHNR, CDR2 FQNEAQ (reference sequence). The V gene end was trimmed by 4 bases and the J gene end by 5 bases; junction bases not matched to a gene: 13. The CDR3 loop spans 16 amino acids. CDR3 in DNA: TGTGCCAGCAGCTCCTCAGTCCGGGAGGTCTATGAGACCCAGTACTTC. It encodes CASSSSVREVYETQYF.